These 31 T cell receptor beta chains came from one sample sequenced in a study of Siglec-9 on CD8 T cells in melanoma. TCRdb's table, derived via immunoSEQ multiplex PCR, lists solely in-frame clones and lacks some. This table holds almost 30,000 clones, 80% found once. The sequenced sample consisted of Siglec-9- CD8+ T cells sorted from blood. Receptor source: a human donor in good health.

Comment on this clone: One junction end does not reproduce the germline sequence, and a read error may be involved. J is TRBJ2-1 and V is TRBV19; D not resolved. Germline V gene lookup returns CDR1 LNHDA and CDR2 SQIVND (reference sequence). The CDR3 consists of 11 residues. CDR3 sequence reads: CASTINNEQFF. The CDR3 coding sequence is TGTGCCAGTACTATAAACAATGAGCAGTTCTTC. The full variable domain, in which reference TRBV19 and TRBJ2-1 provide the parts outside the CDR3, is DGGITQSPKYLFRKEGQNVTLSCEQNLNHDAMYWYRQDPGQGLRLIYYSQIVNDFQKGDIAEGYSVSREKKESFPLTVTSAQKNPTAFYLCASTINNEQFFGPGTRLTVL.

CDR3 in DNA: TGTGCCAGCAGTTTAAAGAGGACAGGGACCTACGAGCAGTACTTC. Its translation is CASSLKRTGTYEQYF. The chain employs TRBV27 and TRBJ2-7, with 8 bases fitting TRBD1. J gave up 2 bases and V 2 bases, and 5 bases lay outside the gene matches. CDR3 length: 15 amino acids. Per germline, CDR1 MNHEY and CDR2 SMNVEV (reference sequence).

This chain connects TRBV11-2 to TRBJ1-2; D gene unclear. V lost 6 bases to trimming and J lost 1 base, with 12 bases between them. CDR1 and CDR2 (germline): SGHAT, FQNNGV. There are 14 residues in the CDR3. The CDR3 spells CASRPRYRNYGYTF. The CDR3 coding sequence is TGTGCCAGCAGACCAAGATATCGTAACTATGGCTACACCTTC.

The chain couples TRBV9 to TRBJ1-1; the match to TRBD1 covers 10 bases. The CDR3 covers 17 residues. In germline, CDR1 is SGDLS, CDR2 YYNGEE. Trimming at V came to 3 bases and at J to 6 bases, leaving 14 bases not matched to a gene. CDR3 amino acids: CASSGGQGPSVVAEAFF. The DNA for the CDR3 is TGTGCCAGCAGCGGGGGACAGGGGCCCTCGGTTGTGGCTGAAGCTTTCTTT.

The J gene is TRBJ2-7, the V gene TRBV27; D not certain. Germline lookup yields CDR1 MNHEY and CDR2 SMNVEV (reference sequence). Trimming shortened V by 0 bases and J by 5 bases, and 11 bases separated the two germline ends. The CDR3 is 14 residues long. CDR3: CASSLSLLADEQYV. The CDR3 DNA reads as TGTGCCAGCAGTTTATCGCTCCTTGCTGACGAGCAGTACGTC.

CDR3 residues: CASGTGGYTF. CDR3 DNA sequence: TGTGCCAGCGGGACTGGTGGCTACACCTTC. The chain is built from TRBV6-1 and TRBJ1-2; TRBD1 is a possible D gene (5 bases). Germline values: CDR1 MNHNS, CDR2 SASEGT. CDR3 length equals 10 residues. V was clipped by 8 bases and J by 7 bases, with 8 bases between them.

This clone has a single count. The chain is built from TRBV19 and TRBJ2-1; D not certain. The V gene's germline CDR1 is LNHDA and CDR2 SQIVND (reference sequence). The CDR3 is made up of 12 amino acids. V was shortened by 10 bases and J by 5 bases, with 12 bases between the two germline ends. Here the CDR3 DNA reads TGTGCCACCCAAGAGCCAAACAATGAGCAGTTCTTC. Amino acid sequence: CATQEPNNEQFF. The full variable domain, with the rest looked up from reference TRBV19 and TRBJ2-1, is DGGITQSPKYLFRKEGQNVTLSCEQNLNHDAMYWYRQDPGQGLRLIYYSQIVNDFQKGDIAEGYSVSREKKESFPLTVTSAQKNPTAFYLCATQEPNNEQFFGPGTRLTVL.

CDR3 sequence: CASSLIQEGTSNEKLFF. In nucleotides, the CDR3 is TGTGCCAGCAGCTTGATACAGGAAGGGACATCTAATGAAAAACTGTTTTTT. This chain connects TRBV5-5 to TRBJ1-4, with a possible D match to TRBD1 (6 bases). V was trimmed by 1 base and J by 3 bases, leaving 16 bases between them. The CDR3 extends over 17 amino acids. CDR1 SGHKS and CDR2 YYEKEE come from the germline V gene (reference sequence). The full variable domain, rest sourced from reference TRBV5-5 and TRBJ1-4, is DAGVTQSPTHLIKTRGQQVTLRCSPISGHKSVSWYQQVLGQGPQFIFQYYEKEERGRGNFPDRFSARQFPNYSSELNVNALLLGDSALYLCASSLIQEGTSNEKLFFGSGTQLSVL.

V usage is TRBV4-1 and J usage is TRBJ2-3; D gene uncertain. The CDR3 length is 17 residues. V gave up 1 base and J gave up 2 bases, with 16 bases separating them. The germline V gene has CDR1 MGHRA and CDR2 YSYEKL. CDR3 nucleotides: TGCGCCAGCAGCCAAGGAGTGTCGGAGACCTACACAGATACGCAGTATTTT. This gives the protein CASSQGVSETYTDTQYF.

The chain couples TRBV9 to TRBJ2-3, with TRBD2 as a possible D gene (6 bases). Germline CDR1 and CDR2: SGDLS and YYNGEE. V was cut by 4 bases and J by 6 bases, with 15 bases left in between. This CDR3 region has 14 residues. The CDR3 bases are TGTGCCAGCAGCTCGAGGGGAGGCTGGGATACGCAGTATTTT. Protein sequence: CASSSRGGWDTQYF.

The rearrangement uses TRBV28 and TRBJ2-3; tentatively, D is TRBD2 (5 bases). Germline lookup yields CDR1 MDHEN and CDR2 SYDVKM. CDR3 length equals 16 residues. V gave up 5 bases and J gave up 0 bases, with 15 bases separating them. The CDR3 DNA reads as TGTGCCAGCAGTCTCGCGACTATGACTAGCACAGATACGCAGTATTTT. This translates into CASSLATMTSTDTQYF.

This chain joins TRBV28 and TRBJ2-7; perhaps TRBD1 as D (5 bases). CDR1 and CDR2 (germline): MDHEN, SYDVKM. The CDR3 sequence is 14 residues long. The germline V and J ends were trimmed by 2 bases and 5 bases, with 13 bases remaining between them. CDR3 protein: CASSLTAGFHEQYF. Here the CDR3 DNA reads TGTGCCAGCAGTTTAACCGCAGGGTTCCACGAGCAGTACTTC.

The chain links TRBV27 to TRBJ2-5; 7 nucleotides line up with TRBD1. This CDR3 is 14 amino acids long. Germline CDR1 is MNHEY and CDR2 is SMNVEV (reference sequence). With V trimmed by 9 bases and J by 5 bases, 12 bases remained unmatched. The CDR3 reads CASAQGEYRETQYF. CDR3 nucleotide sequence: TGTGCCAGTGCGCAGGGGGAATATCGGGAGACCCAGTACTTC.

The V gene is TRBV5-6, the J gene TRBJ2-7; TRBD1 matches 9 bases. The CDR3 has 13 amino acids. Germline V CDR1 and CDR2: SGHDT, YYEEEE. V lost 5 bases, J lost 1 base, and 1 base stayed unmatched. The DNA for the CDR3 is TGTGCCAGCAGGGACAGGGGTTCCTACGAGCAGTACTTC. Translated, it gives CASRDRGSYEQYF.

The chain joins TRBV18 to TRBJ1-5; D possibly corresponds to TRBD1 (5 bases). The CDR3 totals 17 residues. Per germline, CDR1 KGHSH and CDR2 LQKENI. V was shortened by 5 bases and J by 0 bases, with 17 bases between the two germline ends. CDR3 loop: CASSASGVPNSNQPQHF. DNA of the CDR3: TGTGCCAGCTCAGCCTCGGGGGTCCCTAATAGCAATCAGCCCCAGCATTTT.

The genes are TRBV7-2 and TRBJ1-2; D is ambiguous. The V end lost 4 bases, the J end lost 1 base, and 7 bases lay between the germline ends. CDR3 length: 13 residues. The germline gives CDR1 SGHTA, CDR2 FQGNSA. Written as DNA, the CDR3 is TGTGCCAGCAGCTCCGACCATAACTATGGCTACACCTTC. It is translated as CASSSDHNYGYTF. The full variable domain, its missing parts supplied by reference TRBV7-2 and TRBJ1-2, is GAGVSQSPSNKVTEKGKDVELRCDPISGHTALYWYRQSLGQGLEFLIYFQGNSAPDKSGLPSDRFSAERTGGSVSTLTIQRTQQEDSAVYLCASSSDHNYGYTFGSGTRLTVV.

V and J are TRBV11-2 and TRBJ2-1, with 9 nucleotides matching TRBD2. Germline V lookup: CDR1 SGHAT, CDR2 FQNNGV. With 2 bases clipped from V and 1 base from J, the junction kept 0 bases outside the gene matches. This CDR3 has 15 residues. The CDR3 DNA sequence: TGTGCCAGCAGCTTACTAGCGGGGTCCTACAATGAGCAGTTCTTC. It codes for CASSLLAGSYNEQFF. The full variable domain, its missing parts supplied by reference TRBV11-2 and TRBJ2-1, is EAGVAQSPRYKIIEKRQSVAFWCNPISGHATLYWYQQILGQGPKLLIQFQNNGVVDDSQLPKDRFSAERLKGVDSTLKIQPAKLEDSAVYLCASSLLAGSYNEQFFGPGTRLTVL.

The chain joins TRBV27 to TRBJ2-1; 11 bases align to TRBD2. J gave up 4 bases and V 2 bases, and 10 bases lay outside the gene matches. Germline V gene lookup returns CDR1 MNHEY and CDR2 SMNVEV (reference sequence). The CDR3 has 18 residues. Here the CDR3 reads CASSLLLGLAGSYNEQFF. In DNA, the CDR3 is TGTGCCAGCAGTTTACTTCTAGGACTAGCGGGTTCTTACAATGAGCAGTTCTTC.

The genes are TRBV7-8 and TRBJ2-1; the D is unclear. V lost 1 base and J lost 10, with 11 bases in between. This CDR3 comprises 13 residues. The germline V gene encodes CDR1 SGHVS and CDR2 FQNEAQ. The CDR3 reads CASSLGLFPEQFF. Here the CDR3 DNA reads TGTGCCAGCAGCTTAGGTCTGTTCCCCGAGCAGTTCTTC.

This sequence joins TRBV19 and TRBJ1-1; D not certain. The CDR3 spans 13 residues. Germline V gene sequence: CDR1 LNHDA, CDR2 SQIVND (reference sequence). The V end lost 4 bases, the J end lost 1 base, and 7 bases lay between the germline ends. The CDR3 spells CASSSTTNTEAFF. The DNA of the CDR3 is TGTGCCAGTAGTAGCACTACGAACACTGAAGCTTTCTTT.

V and J are TRBV10-1 and TRBJ2-1; 10 bases are shared with TRBD1. V gave up 2 bases and J gave up 10 bases; unmatched junction bases: 11. CDR1 is WNHNN and CDR2 is SYGVQD in the germline V gene (reference sequence). This CDR3 contains 16 residues. The CDR3 reads CASSERSLGQGSEQFF. The CDR3 nucleotides are TGCGCCAGCAGTGAGAGGTCGCTGGGACAGGGGTCGGAGCAGTTCTTC.

The rearrangement links TRBV30 to TRBJ2-3; TRBD2 aligns across 8 bases. This CDR3 has 13 residues. CDR1 is GTSNPN, CDR2 SVGIG, per germline (reference sequence). V shed 6 bases and J 3 bases; nucleotides not matched to a gene: 5. The CDR3 protein is CACRLARTDTQYF. CDR3 DNA sequence: TGTGCCTGTAGACTAGCGAGGACAGATACGCAGTATTTT.

The V and J genes are TRBV4-1 and TRBJ1-1, with no clear D. Trimming removed 5 bases at V and 1 base at J, with 14 bases between. Germline V CDR1 and CDR2: MGHRA, YSYEKL. This CDR3 is built from 15 residues. CDR3 DNA sequence: TGCGCCAGCAGCTCCCATGCAGCTTCGAACACTGAAGCTTTCTTT. Its protein product is CASSSHAASNTEAFF.

The rearrangement joins TRBV11-2 to TRBJ1-1; tentatively, D is TRBD1 (6 bases). The CDR3 loop spans 14 amino acids. From germline, CDR1 is SGHAT and CDR2 FQNNGV. The V end was cut by 10 bases, the J end by 4 bases, with 19 bases between. The CDR3 nucleotides read TGTGCCACCACAACCAGGGGAGAAAGCACTGAAGCTTTCTTT. This sequence encodes CATTTRGESTEAFF.

The chain couples TRBV5-6 to TRBJ1-5; 7 positions match TRBD1. The V and J ends lost 0 bases and 12 bases, in that order; junction bases with no gene match: 9. Germline V gene lookup returns CDR1 SGHDT and CDR2 YYEEEE. There are 14 residues in the CDR3. The CDR3 loop reads CASSLGQGGLDQHF. In nucleotides, the CDR3 is TGTGCCAGCAGCTTGGGACAGGGTGGGTTGGACCAGCATTTT.

The chain employs TRBV11-2 and TRBJ1-1; 7 bases are a match to TRBD1. This CDR3 is built from 15 residues. Germline assignment: CDR1 SGHAT and CDR2 FQNNGV. J lost 0 bases, V lost 2 bases, and 3 bases had no gene match. The CDR3 coding sequence is TGTGCCAGCAGCTTAAGGGGGCAGGTGAACACTGAAGCTTTCTTT. Residues: CASSLRGQVNTEAFF.

V gene TRBV27 combines with J gene TRBJ2-7, with 7 bases fitting TRBD2. The V gene end was trimmed by 1 base and the J gene end by 1 base; junction bases not matched to a gene: 7. The CDR3 is made up of 16 amino acids. The germline V gene has CDR1 MNHEY and CDR2 SMNVEV (reference sequence). CDR3 sequence reads: CASSLFGGGTSYEQYF. CDR3 in DNA: TGTGCCAGCAGTTTATTTGGGGGGGGTACTTCCTACGAGCAGTACTTC.

V and J are TRBV9 and TRBJ2-3, with D perhaps TRBD1 or TRBD2 (6 bases each). Germline V lookup: CDR1 SGDLS, CDR2 YYNGEE. This CDR3 region has 15 residues. Trimming cost V 0 bases and J 5 bases, with 13 bases left between them. The CDR3 protein is CASSVGGGTGDTQYF. Here the CDR3 DNA reads TGTGCCAGCAGCGTAGGAGGGGGGACCGGAGATACGCAGTATTTT. Full variable domain (remainder filled in from reference TRBV9 and TRBJ2-3): DSGVTQTPKHLITATGQRVTLRCSPRSGDLSVYWYQQSLDQGLQFLIQYYNGEERAKGNILERFSAQQFPDLHSELNLSSLELGDSALYFCASSVGGGTGDTQYFGPGTRLTVL.

The CDR3 protein is CASSAVAGGTDTQYF. CDR3 coding DNA: TGTGCCAGCAGCGCCGTAGCGGGGGGGACAGATACGCAGTATTTT. This chain uses TRBV6-5 with TRBJ2-3, with TRBD2 matching over 11 bases. The germline V gene has CDR1 MNHEY and CDR2 SVGAGI. The CDR3 extends over 15 amino acids. V was clipped by 6 bases and J by 3 bases; unmatched bases: 5.

CDR3: CASSLAGGTGELFF. CDR3 nucleotide sequence: TGTGCCAGCAGTTTAGCGGGGGGTACCGGGGAGCTGTTTTTT. J is TRBJ2-2 and V is TRBV27, with 8 bases fitting TRBD2. CDR3 length equals 14 residues. CDR1 is MNHEY, CDR2 SMNVEV, per germline (reference sequence). V trimming: 2 bases; J trimming: 5 bases; junction bases outside the gene matches: 1.

This clone has only one observation. The chain combines TRBV5-4 with TRBJ2-3, with 13 bases aligning to TRBD2. V dropped 4 bases and J dropped 7; count of bases not matched to a gene: 9. Looked up from germline, CDR1 is SGHNT and CDR2 is YYREEE (reference sequence). The CDR3 spans 16 residues. CDR3 protein: CASSKGTSGAHHTQYF. The CDR3 DNA is TGTGCCAGCAGCAAGGGGACTAGCGGGGCTCACCATACGCAGTATTTT.